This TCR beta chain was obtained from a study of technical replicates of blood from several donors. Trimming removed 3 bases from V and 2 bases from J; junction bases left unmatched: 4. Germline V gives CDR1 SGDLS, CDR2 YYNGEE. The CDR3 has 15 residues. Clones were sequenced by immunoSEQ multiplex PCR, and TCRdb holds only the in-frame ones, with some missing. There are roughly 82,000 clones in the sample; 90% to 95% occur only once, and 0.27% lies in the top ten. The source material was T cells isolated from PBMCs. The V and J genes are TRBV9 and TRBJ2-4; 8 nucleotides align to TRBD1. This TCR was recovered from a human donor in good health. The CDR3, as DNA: TGTGCCAGCAGCGCCGGACAGGGCCCCAAAAACATTCAGTACTTC. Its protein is CASSAGQGPKNIQYF.